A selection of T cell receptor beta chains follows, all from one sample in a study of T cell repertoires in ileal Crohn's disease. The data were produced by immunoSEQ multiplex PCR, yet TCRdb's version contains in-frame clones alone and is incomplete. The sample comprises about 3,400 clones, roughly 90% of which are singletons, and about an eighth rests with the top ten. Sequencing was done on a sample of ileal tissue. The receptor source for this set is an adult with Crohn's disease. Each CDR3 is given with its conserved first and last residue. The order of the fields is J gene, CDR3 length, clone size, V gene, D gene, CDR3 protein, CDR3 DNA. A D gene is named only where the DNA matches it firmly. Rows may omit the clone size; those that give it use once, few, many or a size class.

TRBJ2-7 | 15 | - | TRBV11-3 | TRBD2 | CASSKLAGRNYEQYF | TGTGCCAGCAGCAAACTAGCGGGAAGAAACTACGAGCAGTACTTC
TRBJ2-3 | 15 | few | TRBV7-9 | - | CASSLSESSTDTQYF | TGTGCCAGCAGCTTGAGCGAATCTAGCACAGATACGCAGTATTTT
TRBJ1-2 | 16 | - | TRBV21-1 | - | CAGPSGQGNGGYGYTF | TGTGCCGGACCCTCGGGACAGGGGAACGGTGGCTATGGCTACACCTTC
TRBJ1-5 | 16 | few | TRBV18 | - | CASSPFQGGSNQPQHF | TGTGCCAGCTCACCATTTCAGGGTGGTAGCAATCAGCCCCAGCATTTT
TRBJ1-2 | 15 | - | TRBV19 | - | CASSGNRGSNYGYTF | TGTGCCAGTAGTGGGAACCGGGGCTCAAACTATGGCTACACCTTC
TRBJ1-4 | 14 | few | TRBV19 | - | CATKRGDGGEKLFF | TGTGCCACCAAAAGGGGGGACGGGGGAGAAAAACTGTTTTTT
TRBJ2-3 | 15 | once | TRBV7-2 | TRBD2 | CASSTQAGSTDTQYF | TGTGCCAGCAGCACCCAAGCGGGAAGTACAGATACGCAGTATTTT
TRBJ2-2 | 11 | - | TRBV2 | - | CASRKTGELFF | TGTGCCAGCAGGAAGACCGGGGAGCTGTTTTTT
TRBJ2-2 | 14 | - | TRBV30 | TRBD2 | CAWSIGGVAGELFF | TGTGCCTGGAGTATCGGGGGGGTGGCCGGGGAGCTGTTTTTT
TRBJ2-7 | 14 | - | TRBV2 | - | CASNRAESPYEQYF | TGTGCCAGTAATCGGGCCGAATCACCCTACGAGCAGTACTTC